Shown below are 23 T cell receptor beta chains from a single sample sequenced in a study of shared clonotypes between healthy human individuals. TCRdb keeps only in-frame clones here, not all; method: immunoSEQ multiplex PCR. This sample has a few million clones; just under 95% occur once, and the top ten carry 0.37%. What was sequenced was naive CD4+ T cells from PBMCs. Subset: CD45RA+ positively selected. The source of these receptors is a man younger than 35 in good health. Some clones in this sample may be carry-over from other donors' samples.

J is TRBJ2-4 and V is TRBV5-1; 8 nucleotides line up with TRBD2. The V segment lost 0 bases and the J segment 0 bases; nucleotides outside the gene matches: 8. Germline V gene data show CDR1 as SGHRS and CDR2 as YFSETQ. This CDR3 is built from 18 residues. The CDR3 protein is CASSLGLAYVKAKNIQYF. In DNA, the CDR3 is TGCGCCAGCAGCTTGGGACTAGCGTACGTCAAAGCCAAAAACATTCAGTACTTC.

The chain is built from TRBV19 and TRBJ2-5; 8 positions agree with TRBD2. The germline V gene has CDR1 LNHDA and CDR2 SQIVND (reference sequence). This CDR3 has 15 amino acids. Trimming removed 6 bases from V and 5 bases from J; junction bases left unmatched: 11. The CDR3 DNA reads TGTGCCAGTAGCCTGTTCGGGACTAGAGATGAGACCCAGTACTTC. This encodes CASSLFGTRDETQYF. Supplemented by reference TRBV19 and TRBJ2-5, the full variable domain reads DGGITQSPKYLFRKEGQNVTLSCEQNLNHDAMYWYRQDPGQGLRLIYYSQIVNDFQKGDIAEGYSVSREKKESFPLTVTSAQKNPTAFYLCASSLFGTRDETQYFGPGTRLLVL.

This clone was observed a handful of times. The rearrangement links TRBV6-6 to TRBJ1-1; unclear D gene. The length of the CDR3 is 12 residues. Germline-derived CDR1 and CDR2 are MNHNY and SVGAGI (reference sequence). Trimming shortened V by 1 base and J by 5 bases, and 5 bases separated the two germline ends. CDR3 DNA: TGTGCCAGCAGTTACTGGGTTACTGAAGCTTTCTTT. Translated, it gives CASSYWVTEAFF.

This chain connects TRBV29-1 to TRBJ2-5; no firm D call. CDR3 size: 14 residues. V was pared by 6 bases and J by 2 bases, with 16 bases between. Germline V CDR1 and CDR2: SQVTM, ANQGSEA. This chain's CDR3 is CSVAPGGAQETQYF. In nucleotides, the CDR3 is TGCAGCGTGGCCCCGGGTGGCGCACAAGAGACCCAGTACTTC.

Details on this clone: Other nucleotide sequences from this sample produce the same CDR3. The chain couples TRBV7-2 to TRBJ1-6, with D hard to call. The CDR3 spans 12 residues. Deletions cut 2 bases from V and 6 bases from J, with 2 bases between. Per the germline V gene, CDR1 is SGHTA and CDR2 is FQGNSA. Here the CDR3 DNA reads TGTGCCAGCAGCTTAACTAATTCACCCCTCCACTTT. It specifies CASSLTNSPLHF.

This rearrangement joins TRBV27 to TRBJ1-2, with TRBD1 matching 10 bases. Unmatched junction bases numbered 6, after V lost 6 bases and J lost 2 bases. This CDR3 has 15 amino acids. Germline V gene data show CDR1 as MNHEY and CDR2 as SMNVEV (reference sequence). CDR3 bases: TGTGCCAGCAGATTGACAGGGGGCGCGAACTATGGCTACACCTTC. Its protein product is CASRLTGGANYGYTF.

The chain carries TRBV28 and TRBJ2-1, with 10 bases fitting TRBD1. This CDR3 is built from 16 residues. Germline CDR1 is MDHEN and CDR2 is SYDVKM. V trimming: 5 bases; J trimming: 2 bases; junction bases outside the gene matches: 6. The DNA for the CDR3 is TGTGCCAGCAGTGTACCGGGACAGGGGACCTACAATGAGCAGTTCTTC. Protein: CASSVPGQGTYNEQFF.

This clone has only one observation. This sequence joins TRBV29-1 and TRBJ1-5, with no clear D. Between the trimmed V and J ends, which lost 2 bases and 1 base, there was a span of 6 bases. The CDR3 loop spans 13 amino acids. The germline V gene encodes CDR1 SQVTM and CDR2 ANQGSEA. The DNA of the CDR3 is TGCAGCGTTGAAATGGGGAGCAATCAGCCCCAGCATTTT. Translated, it gives CSVEMGSNQPQHF. The full variable domain, in which reference TRBV29-1 and TRBJ1-5 provide the parts outside the CDR3, is SAVISQKPSRDICQRGTSLTIQCQVDSQVTMMFWYRQQPGQSLTLIATANQGSEATYESGFVIDKFPISRPNLTFSTLTVSNMSPEDSSIYLCSVEMGSNQPQHFGDGTRLSIL.

A single count supports this clone. The chain employs TRBV27 and TRBJ2-1, with D hard to call. The V and J ends lost 6 bases and 0 bases respectively, with 15 bases between them. Germline V gene sequence: CDR1 MNHEY, CDR2 SMNVEV (reference sequence). The CDR3 runs 16 residues. The CDR3 coding sequence is TGTGCCAGCAGCGTAAGGGTCCCTAGCTCCTACAATGAGCAGTTCTTC. Its translation is CASSVRVPSSYNEQFF.

This chain connects TRBV18 to TRBJ2-2; D not certain. The CDR3 is made up of 14 amino acids. Per the germline V gene, CDR1 is KGHSH and CDR2 is LQKENI. Trimming left V 4 bases short and J 2 bases short, with 8 bases between. CDR3 sequence (DNA): TGTGCCAGCTCACTCTTTTATAACACCGGGGAGCTGTTTTTT. Protein: CASSLFYNTGELFF.

V usage is TRBV18 and J usage is TRBJ1-3, with 7 nucleotides matching TRBD1. The CDR3 covers 15 residues. Germline CDR1 and CDR2: KGHSH and LQKENI. V shed 8 bases and J 4 bases; nucleotides not matched to a gene: 11. In DNA, the CDR3 is TGTGCCAGCGCAGCCAACAGGGGTGCGGGAAACACCATATATTTT. Encoded protein: CASAANRGAGNTIYF.

The rearrangement links TRBV12-1 to TRBJ2-7; TRBD2 reflects the table's D call only, with no check against the DNA. TRBV12-1 counts as a pseudogene. The CDR3 spans 15 residues. As DNA, the CDR3 is TGTGCCAGCAGCCCGTTAGCGGGAGCGGGTAACGAGCAGTACTTC. It specifies CASSPLAGAGNEQYF.

CDR3 sequence reads: CASSPTRGGGRNTGELFF. The CDR3 nucleotides are TGTGCCAGCAGCCCAACCCGGGGTGGCGGGAGGAACACCGGGGAGCTGTTTTTT. The rearrangement uses TRBV9 and TRBJ2-2, with TRBD2 matching over 7 bases. J gave up 1 base and V 4 bases, and 13 bases lay outside the gene matches. CDR1 is SGDLS, CDR2 YYNGEE, per germline. The CDR3 is 18 residues long.

The chain joins TRBV16 to TRBJ1-1; TRBD1 is a possible D gene (5 bases). Germline values: CDR1 KGHSY, CDR2 FQNENV. CDR3 size: 15 residues. Trimming removed 4 bases at V and 1 base at J, with 13 bases between. This CDR3 reads CASSPMGGRNTEAFF. CDR3 nucleotide sequence: TGTGCCAGCAGCCCAATGGGGGGGAGGAACACTGAAGCTTTCTTT.

The chain employs TRBV11-2 and TRBJ2-3, with D perhaps assigned TRBD1 or TRBD2 (5 bases each). Looked up from germline, CDR1 is SGHAT and CDR2 is FQNNGV. The CDR3 sequence is 15 residues long. V lost 3 bases to trimming and J lost 3 bases, with 13 bases between them. The CDR3 sequence: CASSFGQPGTDTQYF. The CDR3 DNA reads TGTGCCAGCAGCTTTGGACAACCGGGGACAGATACGCAGTATTTT.

The chain carries TRBV5-1 and TRBJ1-1; a possible D gene is TRBD1 (5 bases). V lost 4 bases to trimming and J lost 1 base, with 17 bases between them. The CDR3 is 16 residues long. Germline lookup yields CDR1 SGHRS and CDR2 YFSETQ. The CDR3 bases are TGCGCCAGCAGCAAGGACACTGCAACCGGGAACACTGAAGCTTTCTTT. It translates to CASSKDTATGNTEAFF.

V gene TRBV6-5 combines with J gene TRBJ2-7, with D possibly TRBD1 on 5 matching bases. V was cut by 2 bases and J by 2 bases, with 13 bases left in between. This CDR3 has 15 amino acids. CDR1 MNHEY and CDR2 SVGAGI come from the germline V gene. The CDR3 DNA sequence: TGTGCCAGCAGTTACCGTCGACAGTCCACCTACGAGCAGTACTTC. Its protein product is CASSYRRQSTYEQYF.

The chain employs TRBV5-1 and TRBJ2-1; a weak D match, TRBD1 (5 bases). CDR1 and CDR2 (germline): SGHRS, YFSETQ. This CDR3 has 14 amino acids. V lost 0 bases and J 6 bases, leaving 10 bases between the germline ends. DNA for the CDR3: TGCGCCAGCAGCTTGGGCCCTCAGGGCAATGAGCAGTTCTTC. This encodes CASSLGPQGNEQFF.

V gene TRBV11-2 combines with J gene TRBJ1-2; TRBD1 matches at 10 bases. Trimming at V came to 0 bases and at J to 3 bases, leaving 1 base not matched to a gene. Germline V gene lookup returns CDR1 SGHAT and CDR2 FQNNGV. The CDR3 contains 15 residues. The CDR3 region is CASSLDGTGDYGYTF. The CDR3 region has the DNA TGTGCCAGCAGCTTAGATGGGACAGGGGACTATGGCTACACCTTC.

The chain joins TRBV4-3 to TRBJ2-7; 8 nucleotides line up with TRBD1. The germline gives CDR1 LGHNA, CDR2 YSLEER. The ends lost 4 bases at V and 0 bases at J; junction bases unmatched: 5. The CDR3 is made up of 15 amino acids. CDR3 in amino acids: CASSRNRGSSYEQYF. The DNA of the CDR3 is TGCGCCAGCAGCCGGAACAGGGGGAGCTCCTACGAGCAGTACTTC.

V gene TRBV5-1 combines with J gene TRBJ2-5, with D possibly matching TRBD1 (5 bases). From germline, CDR1 is SGHRS and CDR2 YFSETQ. The germline V and J ends were trimmed by 3 bases and 5 bases, with 8 bases remaining between them. This CDR3 has 12 residues. The chain's CDR3 is CASSSTAETQYF. The CDR3 DNA is TGCGCCAGCAGCTCGACAGCGGAGACCCAGTACTTC.

The rearrangement joins TRBV29-1 to TRBJ2-3; 8 bases line up with TRBD2. Germline CDR1 SQVTM, CDR2 ANQGSEA. The CDR3 contains 17 residues. After removal of 5 bases from V and 1 base from J, the junction contained 14 bases not matched to a gene. The CDR3 DNA follows: TGCAGCGTTAGGTCAGGGTCCGGGAGGGTCCGCACAGATACGCAGTATTTT. Residues: CSVRSGSGRVRTDTQYF.

The V gene is TRBV6-5, the J gene TRBJ2-7; 9 bases agree with TRBD1. The V and J ends lost 2 bases and 6 bases, in that order; junction bases with no gene match: 8. The CDR3 length is 15 residues. The germline CDR1 and CDR2 sequences are MNHEY and SVGAGI. The CDR3 region is CASSYVNRGRREQYF. The CDR3 DNA follows: TGTGCCAGCAGTTACGTTAACAGGGGGCGCCGCGAGCAGTACTTC.